Given below is one T cell receptor beta chain in context. Antigen: not known. The donors were healthy bone marrow donors. The CDR3 contains 16 residues. The data are from a study of cytomegalovirus exposure and HLA in healthy donors. Primers for the PCR totalled 60 Vbeta and 13 Jbeta. This table comes from immunoSEQ multiplex PCR, and its TCRdb copy is limited to in-frame clones, with some not included. The repertoire shows 130,000 or so clones; the top ten hold about 2.1%. Findings and caveats of the study: Among the CMV-associated chains, three were confirmed in vitro as specific for CMV antigens. When presence/absence was analysed, sequencing depth was taken to be roughly uniform across donors. While the bulk of TCR sequences proved rare, some public TCRs turned up in many donors.

The sequence was obtained from a woman in her sixties in good health and CMV-seronegative. The chain couples TRBV1 to TRBJ2-7; TRBD2, the D gene given by the table, was not confirmed from the DNA. TRBV1 is a pseudogene. The material sequenced was PBMCs. CDR3 protein: CTSSQDSGSIPYEQYF. CDR3 sequence (DNA): TGCACCAGCAGCCAAGATAGCGGGAGCATTCCCTACGAGCAGTACTTC.